The clone carrying this TCR beta chain was counted ten times or more. Its specificity is not known. V shed 0 bases and J shed 4 bases, with 14 bases lying between them. CDR1 and CDR2 from the germline V gene are SGHRS and YFSETQ. The CDR3 runs 16 residues. This specimen belongs to a study of neurological immune-mediated disorders. Described time point: longitudinal time-point 3. Study-wide points: TCR-beta repertoires seemed private in all groups, with no expanded CDR3 amino acid sequences shared.

MiXCR was run by TCRdb on the 5' RACE reads, yielding one entry per CDR3 protein. In the table there are roughly 50,000 distinct CDR3 sequences, roughly 13% of which are singletons. The sequence was collected from a male donor with HTLV-1-associated myelopathy (HAM/TSP). The rearrangement joins TRBV5-1 to TRBJ1-3; the D gene is possibly TRBD1 (6 bases). The sequencing input was PBMCs. CDR3 in DNA: TGCGCCAGCAGCTTGGCAGGGGCCCAATACGGAAACACCATATATTTT. Its protein product is CASSLAGAQYGNTIYF.